One sample yielded the 27 T cell receptor beta chains listed below, sequenced in a study of cytomegalovirus exposure and HLA in healthy donors. PCR primers comprised 60 Vbeta and 13 Jbeta primers. Clones were read by immunoSEQ multiplex PCR, and TCRdb kept only the in-frame ones, dropping some. The sample records approximately 160,000 clones, about three quarters being singletons. Sequencing was performed on PBMCs. The source is a female donor in good health and CMV-seronegative.

J is TRBJ2-5 and V is TRBV5-1; perhaps TRBD2 as D (5 bases). The germline gives CDR1 SGHRS, CDR2 YFSETQ. V was cut by 6 bases and J by 11 bases, with 29 bases left in between. CDR3 size: 16 residues. CDR3 protein: CASTSGSGLPLMGQYF. DNA of the CDR3: TGCGCCAGCACTTCGGGAAGTGGACTCCCTCTAATGGGGCAGTACTTC. Supplemented by reference TRBV5-1 and TRBJ2-5, the full variable domain reads KAGVTQTPRYLIKTRGQQVTLSCSPISGHRSVSWYQQTPGQGLQFLFEYFSETQRNKGNFPGRFSGRQFSNSRSEMNVSTLELGDSALYLCASTSGSGLPLMGQYFGPGTRLLVL.

The chain is built from TRBV18 and TRBJ2-3, with a weak D call TRBD2 (6 bases). The CDR3 has 15 residues. Germline assignment: CDR1 KGHSH and CDR2 LQKENI. V was shortened by 2 bases and J by 2 bases, with 11 bases between the two germline ends. The CDR3 is CASSPVRGNTDTQYF. Written as DNA, the CDR3 is TGTGCCAGCTCACCAGTACGGGGGAACACAGATACGCAGTATTTT.

This CDR3 is CASSAPVRGNSPLHF. In DNA form, the CDR3 reads TGTGCCAGCAGTGCCCCCGTTCGGGGGAATTCACCCCTCCACTTT. V gene TRBV6-1 combines with J gene TRBJ1-6; D is perhaps TRBD1 (5 bases). V shed 4 bases and J shed 7 bases, with 14 bases lying between them. This CDR3 is 15 amino acids long. CDR1 and CDR2 from the germline V gene are MNHNS and SASEGT.

This clone was detected only once. The chain couples TRBV7-2 to TRBJ2-7, with unresolved D. This CDR3 contains 14 residues. Germline values: CDR1 SGHTA, CDR2 FQGNSA. Trimming took off 5 bases at V and 0 bases at J, with 11 bases between the two ends. In DNA form, the CDR3 reads TGTGCCAGCAGCCCCTCCAGGTACTCCTACGAGCAGTACTTC. Translation: CASSPSRYSYEQYF.

J is TRBJ1-2 and V is TRBV6-5, with 7 bases fitting TRBD1. CDR3 size: 11 residues. Looked up from germline, CDR1 is MNHEY and CDR2 is SVGAGI. J lost 7 bases, V lost 4 bases, and 0 bases had no gene match. The CDR3 here is CASSSGGGYTF. CDR3 sequence (DNA): TGTGCCAGCAGTTCAGGGGGTGGCTACACCTTC.

Comments on this clone: Other nucleotide sequences in the sample specify the same CDR3. The chain has TRBV18 and TRBJ1-1; 8 bases match TRBD1. After removal of 2 bases from V and 1 base from J, the junction contained 0 bases not matched to a gene. CDR3 length: 14 residues. In germline, CDR1 is KGHSH, CDR2 LQKENI. The chain's CDR3 is CASSPGQGNTEAFF. The DNA of the CDR3 is TGTGCCAGCTCACCAGGACAGGGGAACACTGAAGCTTTCTTT.

The chain couples TRBV5-1 to TRBJ2-3; possible D gene TRBD1, 6 bases. This CDR3 is 15 amino acids long. V was clipped by 6 bases and J by 3 bases, with 17 bases between them. From germline, CDR1 is SGHRS and CDR2 YFSETQ. CDR3 loop: CASTRTWTDTDTQYF. The CDR3 DNA reads as TGCGCCAGCACCCGGACTTGGACAGATACAGATACGCAGTATTTT.

This chain uses TRBV30 with TRBJ1-2; 7 positions match TRBD1. Unmatched junction bases numbered 4, after V lost 5 bases and J lost 4 bases. Germline V CDR1 and CDR2: GTSNPN, SVGIG (reference sequence). This CDR3 contains 12 residues. The CDR3 nucleotides are TGTGCCTGGGCACAGGGGAGCTATGGCTACACCTTC. Its protein product is CAWAQGSYGYTF.

This clone appeared once. V usage is TRBV6-6 and J usage is TRBJ2-7; 10 bases are a match to TRBD1. Losses at the gene ends were 2 bases for V and 2 bases for J; bases not matched to a gene: 0. The V gene's germline CDR1 is MNHNY and CDR2 SVGAGI (reference sequence). The CDR3 totals 14 residues. CDR3 nucleotide sequence: TGTGCCAGCAGTTACGACAGGGGGCCCTACGAGCAGTACTTC. Protein: CASSYDRGPYEQYF.

The chain is built from TRBV5-4 and TRBJ1-6; D is unresolved. Germline V gene lookup returns CDR1 SGHNT and CDR2 YYREEE (reference sequence). V was clipped by 3 bases and J by 6 bases, with 16 bases between them. The CDR3 contains 16 residues. CDR3 residues: CASSSEVGGRNSPLHF. CDR3 sequence (DNA): TGTGCCAGCAGCTCTGAAGTGGGCGGGCGTAATTCACCCCTCCACTTT.

CDR3 sequence (DNA): TGTGCCTGGAGAAGGGCAGGGGGACACGAGCAGTACTTC. Protein product: CAWRRAGGHEQYF. V gene TRBV30 combines with J gene TRBJ2-7, with 7 bases lining up with TRBD1. This CDR3 contains 13 residues. With V trimmed by 3 bases and J by 5 bases, 7 bases remained unmatched. CDR1 is GTSNPN, CDR2 SVGIG, per germline (reference sequence).

This clone was counted a single time. This same CDR3 is encoded by further DNA sequences in the sample. This chain joins TRBV7-9 and TRBJ1-3; no clear D. The germline gives CDR1 SEHNR, CDR2 FQNEAQ (reference sequence). V was trimmed by 3 bases and J by 1 base, leaving 4 bases between them. CDR3 size: 13 residues. The CDR3 is CASSLASGNTIYF. The CDR3 DNA reads as TGTGCCAGCAGCTTGGCTTCTGGAAACACCATATATTTT.

The chain couples TRBV9 to TRBJ1-1; D perhaps matches TRBD1 (6 bases). Germline values: CDR1 SGDLS, CDR2 YYNGEE. The CDR3 is 15 residues long. Trimming shortened V by 7 bases and J by 5 bases, and 21 bases separated the two germline ends. CDR3 amino acids: CASGQRGGQGTEAFF. CDR3 in DNA: TGTGCCAGCGGCCAGAGGGGGGGGCAGGGGACTGAAGCTTTCTTT.

The chain recombines TRBV18 with TRBJ1-4; D gene unclear. The germline V and J ends were trimmed by 3 bases and 0 bases, with 14 bases remaining between them. In germline, CDR1 is KGHSH, CDR2 LQKENI. This CDR3 is 17 amino acids long. The CDR3 coding sequence is TGTGCCAGCTCACCCCGACTTGCGTCAGCAACTAATGAAAAACTGTTTTTT. Protein product: CASSPRLASATNEKLFF.

V and J are TRBV7-6 and TRBJ2-5; tentative D call: TRBD1 (8 bases). Trimming cost V 3 bases and J 2 bases, with 16 bases left between them. CDR3 size: 16 residues. The germline V gene has CDR1 SGHVS and CDR2 FNYEAQ. CDR3 loop: CASSFRTGTTQETQYF. CDR3 nucleotides: TGTGCCAGCAGCTTCCGGACAGGGACTACGCAAGAGACCCAGTACTTC.

In this sample, this clone turned up once. This chain joins TRBV6-6 and TRBJ2-5; TRBD2 matches at 7 bases. Judging by the DNA end, TRBJ2-7 fits better; the J call may be wrong. The CDR3 is made up of 16 amino acids. The germline V gene encodes CDR1 MNHNY and CDR2 SVGAGI (reference sequence). In nucleotides, the CDR3 is TGTGCCACCAATCCTCCGGCGGGAGAGGCGGGCTACGAGCAGTACTTC. This encodes CATNPPAGEAGYEQYF.

This chain connects TRBV11-2 to TRBJ2-3, with 7 bases that match TRBD2. V lost 5 bases, J lost 6 bases, and 14 bases stayed unmatched. The CDR3 spans 16 residues. The germline gives CDR1 SGHAT, CDR2 FQNNGV. The CDR3 DNA is TGTGCCAGCAGCATCCTGCGGGGGAGCGGGGCGGATACGCAGTATTTT. Protein sequence: CASSILRGSGADTQYF.

This chain connects TRBV4-3 to TRBJ2-3; the D gene is possibly TRBD2 (6 bases). With 1 base removed from V and 0 bases from J, the gap between germline ends came to 11 bases. This CDR3 is 16 amino acids long. CDR1 and CDR2 from the germline V gene are LGHNA and YSLEER. This CDR3 reads CASSQGRASSTDTQYF. In DNA form, the CDR3 reads TGCGCCAGCAGCCAAGGGAGGGCCTCGAGCACAGATACGCAGTATTTT.

About this clone: The junction does not match germline at one end; this may be a read error. The CDR3 sequence: CATSSQGYGYTF. The CDR3 nucleotides are TGTGCCACCAGTTCACAGGGCTATGGCTACACCTTC. The chain employs TRBV28 and TRBJ1-2, with a weak D call TRBD1 (6 bases). Germline CDR1 and CDR2: MDHEN and SYDVKM. The CDR3 loop spans 12 amino acids.

CDR3 sequence: CAITTFEAGELFF. The CDR3 nucleotides read TGTGCCATCACAACATTTGAGGCCGGGGAGCTGTTTTTT. The chain is built from TRBV10-3 and TRBJ2-2; no definite D call. CDR1 and CDR2 (germline): ENHRY, SYGVKD. This CDR3 has 13 amino acids. Between the trimmed V and J ends, which lost 7 bases and 6 bases, there was a span of 12 bases.

This clone was picked up a small number of times. The chain is built from TRBV5-1 and TRBJ2-7; the match to TRBD1 covers 7 bases. The length of the CDR3 is 14 residues. CDR1 is SGHRS, CDR2 YFSETQ, per germline. The V gene end was trimmed by 0 bases and the J gene end by 6 bases; junction bases not matched to a gene: 6. DNA of the CDR3: TGCGCCAGCAGCTTGGAGGGGGCGGAAGGCGAGCAGTACTTC. Translated, it gives CASSLEGAEGEQYF.

This sequence joins TRBV6-4 and TRBJ1-3; 8 bases are shared with TRBD1. This CDR3 contains 14 residues. Germline CDR1 MRHNA, CDR2 SNTAGT. Trimming removed 4 bases from V and 7 bases from J; junction bases left unmatched: 6. The CDR3 DNA is TGTGCCAGCAGTGTCGGACAGGGTTCTAACACCATATATTTT. Its translation: CASSVGQGSNTIYF.

The J gene is TRBJ2-3, the V gene TRBV5-6; D gene ambiguous. The CDR3 runs 14 residues. The V and J ends lost 1 base and 0 bases respectively, with 6 bases between them. The germline gives CDR1 SGHDT, CDR2 YYEEEE. CDR3: CASSLIGSTDTQYF. In DNA form, the CDR3 reads TGTGCCAGCAGCTTGATCGGGAGCACAGATACGCAGTATTTT.

This clone has just a few counts. Additional DNA sequences in this sample encode the identical CDR3. V usage is TRBV5-1 and J usage is TRBJ1-5; perhaps TRBD1 as D (5 bases). V lost 0 bases, J lost 4 bases, and 11 bases lay in between. Germline values: CDR1 SGHRS, CDR2 YFSETQ. This CDR3 contains 15 residues. CDR3 sequence: CASSLGGAGNQPQHF. As DNA, the CDR3 is TGCGCCAGCAGCTTGGGCGGGGCCGGGAATCAGCCCCAGCATTTT.

The V gene is TRBV19, the J gene TRBJ2-2, with 8 bases identical to TRBD2. Germline V gives CDR1 LNHDA, CDR2 SQIVND (reference sequence). Trimming took 6 bases from V and 4 from J; bases not matched to a gene: 4. The CDR3 length is 14 residues. Here the CDR3 DNA reads TGTGCCAGTAGCAGCGGGGGCCGCACCGGGGAGCTGTTTTTT. Amino acid sequence: CASSSGGRTGELFF.

The rearrangement links TRBV27 to TRBJ2-3, with TRBD1 identical over 7 bases. This CDR3 spans 15 amino acids. CDR1 is MNHEY and CDR2 is SMNVEV in the germline V gene (reference sequence). V lost 6 bases and J lost 2; bases outside the gene matches: 8. CDR3 in DNA: TGTGCCAGCAGGCGCTGGGACAGCGCCACAGATACGCAGTATTTT. It translates to CASRRWDSATDTQYF.

V is TRBV6-6 and J is TRBJ1-4; D perhaps matches TRBD1 (6 bases). V lost 7 bases and J 8 bases, leaving 17 bases between the germline ends. CDR3 length equals 14 residues. Germline values: CDR1 MNHNY, CDR2 SVGAGI (reference sequence). The CDR3 DNA is TGTGCCAGCACCCTGAGGGGGGGAAAAGAAAAACTGTTTTTT. It encodes CASTLRGGKEKLFF.